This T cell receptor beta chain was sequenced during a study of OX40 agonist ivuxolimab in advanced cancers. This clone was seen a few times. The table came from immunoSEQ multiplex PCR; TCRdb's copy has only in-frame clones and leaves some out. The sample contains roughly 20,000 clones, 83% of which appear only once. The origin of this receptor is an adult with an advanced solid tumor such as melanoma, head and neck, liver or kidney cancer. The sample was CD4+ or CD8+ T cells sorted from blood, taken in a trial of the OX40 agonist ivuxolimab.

The DNA of the CDR3 is TGTGCCAGTAGCTTCAGGACAGGGGGGGTCTACGAGCAGTACTTC. This gives the protein CASSFRTGGVYEQYF. The chain is built from TRBV19 and TRBJ2-7, with TRBD1 identical over 10 bases. There are 15 residues in the CDR3. Looked up from germline, CDR1 is LNHDA and CDR2 is SQIVND (reference sequence). Germline trimming cut 6 bases from V and 3 bases from J; bases unmatched to any gene: 8.